Reported below is one T cell receptor (beta chain). The data stem from a study of T cell responses to AZD1222 COVID-19 vaccine. Germline CDR1 and CDR2: SGHRS and YFSETQ. The CDR3 has 11 residues. The V segment lost 6 bases and the J segment 8 bases; nucleotides outside the gene matches: 4. This table comes from immunoSEQ multiplex PCR, and its TCRdb copy is limited to in-frame clones, with some not included. The repertoire holds more than 95,000 clones, with over 80% as singletons. Here the sequenced sample was peripheral blood, taken on day 0 of AZD1222 vaccination. This receptor was identified in an adult in good health. The J gene is TRBJ1-1, the V gene TRBV5-1, with 7 bases matching TRBD1. Here the CDR3 DNA reads TGCGCCAGCAAGGGACAGCTCGAAGCTTTCTTT. Translated: CASKGQLEAFF.